Shown below are 2 T cell receptor beta chains from a single sample sequenced in a study of T cell responses to AZD1222 COVID-19 vaccine. Using immunoSEQ multiplex PCR, the repertoire was profiled, and TCRdb retains in-frame clones only, with some absent. The sample has 150,000 or so clones; 65% to 90% are singletons. The input for sequencing was peripheral blood, taken on day 0 of AZD1222 vaccination. These receptors came from an adult in good health.

The chain links TRBV7-2 to TRBJ2-3; D is undetermined. The V gene's germline CDR1 is SGHTA and CDR2 FQGNSA. The CDR3 runs to 13 residues. Trimming stripped 5 bases from V and 1 base from J, with 7 bases between. CDR3 bases: TGTGCCAGCAGCGCGCCCGGCACAGATACGCAGTATTTT. It encodes CASSAPGTDTQYF.

This chain links TRBV7-9 with TRBJ2-7; TRBD2 might be the D (5 bases). This CDR3 has 12 amino acids. Deletions cut 5 bases from V and 2 bases from J, with 7 bases between. Germline V gene data show CDR1 as SEHNR and CDR2 as FQNEAQ (reference sequence). The CDR3: CASSRGTYEQYF. CDR3 sequence (DNA): TGTGCCAGCAGCCGAGGGACCTACGAGCAGTACTTC.